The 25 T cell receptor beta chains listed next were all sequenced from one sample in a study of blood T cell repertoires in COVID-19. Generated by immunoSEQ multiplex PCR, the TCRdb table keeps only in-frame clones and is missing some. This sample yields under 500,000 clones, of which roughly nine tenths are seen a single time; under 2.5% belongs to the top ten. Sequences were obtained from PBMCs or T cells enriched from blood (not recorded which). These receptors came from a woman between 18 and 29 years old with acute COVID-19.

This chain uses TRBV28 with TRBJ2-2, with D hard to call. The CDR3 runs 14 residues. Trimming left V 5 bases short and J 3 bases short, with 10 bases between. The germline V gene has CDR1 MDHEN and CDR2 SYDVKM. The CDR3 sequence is CASSAGSYTGELFF. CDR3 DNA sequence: TGTGCCAGCAGTGCCGGGTCCTACACCGGGGAGCTGTTTTTT.

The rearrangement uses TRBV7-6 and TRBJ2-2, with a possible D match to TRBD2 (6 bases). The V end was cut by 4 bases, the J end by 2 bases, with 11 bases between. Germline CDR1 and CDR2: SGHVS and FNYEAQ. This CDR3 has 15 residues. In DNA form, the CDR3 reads TGTGCCAGCAGCTCGGCCGGGACTAACACCGGGGAGCTGTTTTTT. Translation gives CASSSAGTNTGELFF.

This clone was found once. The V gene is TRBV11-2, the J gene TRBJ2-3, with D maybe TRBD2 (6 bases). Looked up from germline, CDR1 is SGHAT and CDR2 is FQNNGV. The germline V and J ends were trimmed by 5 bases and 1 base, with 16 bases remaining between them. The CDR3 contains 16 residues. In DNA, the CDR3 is TGTGCCAGCAGCCCTGTCGTTGGGGAGGGCACAGATACGCAGTATTTT. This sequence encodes CASSPVVGEGTDTQYF.

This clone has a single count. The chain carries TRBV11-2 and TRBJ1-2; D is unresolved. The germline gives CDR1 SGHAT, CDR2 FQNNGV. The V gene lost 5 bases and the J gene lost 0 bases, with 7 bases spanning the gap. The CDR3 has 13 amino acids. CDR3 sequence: CASSQNSNYGYTF. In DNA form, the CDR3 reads TGTGCCAGCAGCCAAAATTCTAACTATGGCTACACCTTC.

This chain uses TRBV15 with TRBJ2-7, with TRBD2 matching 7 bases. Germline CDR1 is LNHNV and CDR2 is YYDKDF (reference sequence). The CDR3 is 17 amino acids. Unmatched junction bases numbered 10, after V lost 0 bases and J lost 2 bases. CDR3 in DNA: TGTGCCACCAGCAGAGAAGGAGGCGGGAGCTTCGCCTACGAGCAGTACTTC. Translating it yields CATSREGGGSFAYEQYF.

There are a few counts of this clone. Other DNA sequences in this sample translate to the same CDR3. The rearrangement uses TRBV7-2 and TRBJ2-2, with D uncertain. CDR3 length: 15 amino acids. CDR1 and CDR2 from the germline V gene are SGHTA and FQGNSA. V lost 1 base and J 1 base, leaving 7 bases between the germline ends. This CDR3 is CASSLVSGNTGELFF. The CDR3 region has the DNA TGTGCCAGCAGCTTAGTCAGTGGGAACACCGGGGAGCTGTTTTTT.

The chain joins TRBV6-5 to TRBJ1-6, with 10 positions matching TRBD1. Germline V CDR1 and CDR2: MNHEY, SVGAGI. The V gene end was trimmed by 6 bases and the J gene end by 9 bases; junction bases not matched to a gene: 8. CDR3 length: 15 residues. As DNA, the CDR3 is TGTGCCAGCAGCCGCAGGGGACAGGGGTTTTCACCCCTCCACTTT. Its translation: CASSRRGQGFSPLHF.

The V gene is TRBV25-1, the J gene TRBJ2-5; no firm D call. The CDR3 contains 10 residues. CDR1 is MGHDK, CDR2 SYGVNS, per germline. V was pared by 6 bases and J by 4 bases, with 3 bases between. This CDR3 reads CASRRETQYF. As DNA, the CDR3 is TGTGCCAGCAGGAGAGAGACCCAGTACTTC.

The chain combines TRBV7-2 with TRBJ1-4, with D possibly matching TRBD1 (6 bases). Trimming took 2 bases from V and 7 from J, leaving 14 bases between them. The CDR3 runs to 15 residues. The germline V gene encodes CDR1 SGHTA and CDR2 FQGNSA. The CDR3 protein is CASSLFVGASEKLFF. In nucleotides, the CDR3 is TGTGCCAGCAGCTTATTTGTGGGGGCGAGTGAAAAACTGTTTTTT.

CDR3 coding DNA: TGTGCCAGTAGTATAGATCTGGGGGGTCTTATCCCTAATCAGCCCCAGCATTTT. It is translated as CASSIDLGGLIPNQPQHF. The V call is TRBV19, the J call TRBJ1-5; weak D call: TRBD1 (5 bases). Germline V lookup: CDR1 LNHDA, CDR2 SQIVND (reference sequence). The CDR3 extends over 18 amino acids. V was pared by 0 bases and J by 4 bases, with 19 bases between.

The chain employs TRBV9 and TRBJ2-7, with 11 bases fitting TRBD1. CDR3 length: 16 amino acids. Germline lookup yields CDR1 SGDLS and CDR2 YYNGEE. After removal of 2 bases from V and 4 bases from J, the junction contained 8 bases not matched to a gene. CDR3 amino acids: CASSVDAGTGGYEQYF. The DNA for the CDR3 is TGTGCCAGCAGCGTCGACGCCGGGACAGGGGGATACGAGCAGTACTTC.

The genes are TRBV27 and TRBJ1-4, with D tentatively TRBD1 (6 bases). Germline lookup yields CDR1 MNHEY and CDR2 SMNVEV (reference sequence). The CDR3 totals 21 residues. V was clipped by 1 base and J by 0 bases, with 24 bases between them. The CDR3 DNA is TGTGCCAGCAGTTTATTCCCGGCAGGGGAATATTTAGGGGCAACTAATGAAAAACTGTTTTTT. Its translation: CASSLFPAGEYLGATNEKLFF.

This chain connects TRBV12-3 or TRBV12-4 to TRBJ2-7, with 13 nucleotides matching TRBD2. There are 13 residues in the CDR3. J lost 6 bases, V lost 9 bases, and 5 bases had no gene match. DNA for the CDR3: TGTGCCAGTCAGGGACTAGCGGGAACCGAGCAGTACTTC. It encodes CASQGLAGTEQYF.

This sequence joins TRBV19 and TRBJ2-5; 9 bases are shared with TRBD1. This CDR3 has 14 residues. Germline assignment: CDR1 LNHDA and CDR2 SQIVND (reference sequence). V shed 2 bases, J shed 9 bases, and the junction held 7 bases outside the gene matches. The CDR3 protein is CASSIPGDREAQYF. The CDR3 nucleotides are TGTGCCAGTAGTATACCCGGGGACAGGGAGGCCCAGTACTTC.

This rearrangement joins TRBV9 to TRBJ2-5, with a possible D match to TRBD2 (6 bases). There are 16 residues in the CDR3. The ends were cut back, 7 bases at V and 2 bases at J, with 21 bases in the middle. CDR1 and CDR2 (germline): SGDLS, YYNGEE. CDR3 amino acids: CASGSPVSGVQETQYF. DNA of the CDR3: TGTGCCAGCGGATCACCCGTTAGCGGAGTTCAAGAGACCCAGTACTTC.

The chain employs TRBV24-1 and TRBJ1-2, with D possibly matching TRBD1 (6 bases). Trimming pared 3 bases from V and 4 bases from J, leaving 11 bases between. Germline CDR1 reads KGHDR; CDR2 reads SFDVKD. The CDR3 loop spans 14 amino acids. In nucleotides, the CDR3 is TGTGCCACCAGTGATAGGGGACAACTCTATGGCTACACCTTC. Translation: CATSDRGQLYGYTF.

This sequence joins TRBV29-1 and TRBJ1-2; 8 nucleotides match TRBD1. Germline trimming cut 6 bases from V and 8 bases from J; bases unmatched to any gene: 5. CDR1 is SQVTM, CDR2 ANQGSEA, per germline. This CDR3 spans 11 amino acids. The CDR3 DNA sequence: TGCAGCGTGGTGGACAGGGAGGGCTACACCTTC. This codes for CSVVDREGYTF.

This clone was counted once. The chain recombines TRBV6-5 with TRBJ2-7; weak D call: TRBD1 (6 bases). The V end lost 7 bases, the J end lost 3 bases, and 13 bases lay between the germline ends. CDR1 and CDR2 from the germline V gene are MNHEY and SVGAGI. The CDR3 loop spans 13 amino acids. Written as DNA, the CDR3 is TGTGCCAGCACCCCGGGACAACTCTACGAGCAGTACTTC. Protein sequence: CASTPGQLYEQYF.

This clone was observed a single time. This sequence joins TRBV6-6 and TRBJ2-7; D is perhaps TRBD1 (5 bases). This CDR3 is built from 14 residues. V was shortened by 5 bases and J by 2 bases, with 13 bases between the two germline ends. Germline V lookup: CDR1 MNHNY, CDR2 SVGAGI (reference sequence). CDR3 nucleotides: TGTGCCAGCAGTCGTCAGAGGACACCCTACGAGCAGTACTTC. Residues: CASSRQRTPYEQYF.

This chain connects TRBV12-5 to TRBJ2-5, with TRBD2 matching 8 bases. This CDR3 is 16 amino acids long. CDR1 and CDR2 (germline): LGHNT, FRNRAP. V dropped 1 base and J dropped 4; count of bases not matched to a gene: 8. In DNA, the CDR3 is TGTGCTAGTGGTTTGGATCCACCCGGGACTAGAGAGACCCAGTACTTC. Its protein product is CASGLDPPGTRETQYF.

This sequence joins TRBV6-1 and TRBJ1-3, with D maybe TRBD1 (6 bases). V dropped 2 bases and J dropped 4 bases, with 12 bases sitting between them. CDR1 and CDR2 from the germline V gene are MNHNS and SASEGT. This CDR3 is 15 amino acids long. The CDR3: CASSEMYRAGNTIYF. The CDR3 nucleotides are TGTGCCAGCAGTGAAATGTACAGGGCCGGAAACACCATATATTTT.

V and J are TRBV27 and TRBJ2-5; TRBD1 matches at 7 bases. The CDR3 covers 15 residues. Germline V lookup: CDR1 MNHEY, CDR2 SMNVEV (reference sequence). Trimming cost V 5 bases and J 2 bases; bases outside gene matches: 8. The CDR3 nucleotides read TGTGCCAGCAGTCACGGACAGGAAACTCAAGAGACCCAGTACTTC. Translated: CASSHGQETQETQYF.

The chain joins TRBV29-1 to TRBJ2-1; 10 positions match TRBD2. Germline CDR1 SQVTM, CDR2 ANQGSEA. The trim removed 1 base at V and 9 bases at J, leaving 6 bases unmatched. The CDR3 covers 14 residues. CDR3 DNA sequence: TGCAGCGTTGAAGGCTCTAGCGGGAGAACTGAGCAGTTCTTC. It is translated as CSVEGSSGRTEQFF.

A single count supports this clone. The CDR3 bases are TGTGCCAGCAGCGCGCAGACAGGGCCCTATGGCTACACCTTC. Amino acid sequence: CASSAQTGPYGYTF. The chain carries TRBV11-2 and TRBJ1-2, with TRBD1 matching over 7 bases. Trimming cost V 5 bases and J 4 bases; bases outside gene matches: 7. This CDR3 contains 14 residues. The germline V gene encodes CDR1 SGHAT and CDR2 FQNNGV.

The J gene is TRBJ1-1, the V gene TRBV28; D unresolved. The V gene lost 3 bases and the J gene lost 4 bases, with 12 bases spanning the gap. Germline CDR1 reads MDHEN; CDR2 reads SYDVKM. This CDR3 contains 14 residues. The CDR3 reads CASSFYSTGTEAFF. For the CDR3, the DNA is TGTGCCAGCAGTTTTTATTCGACGGGCACTGAAGCTTTCTTT.